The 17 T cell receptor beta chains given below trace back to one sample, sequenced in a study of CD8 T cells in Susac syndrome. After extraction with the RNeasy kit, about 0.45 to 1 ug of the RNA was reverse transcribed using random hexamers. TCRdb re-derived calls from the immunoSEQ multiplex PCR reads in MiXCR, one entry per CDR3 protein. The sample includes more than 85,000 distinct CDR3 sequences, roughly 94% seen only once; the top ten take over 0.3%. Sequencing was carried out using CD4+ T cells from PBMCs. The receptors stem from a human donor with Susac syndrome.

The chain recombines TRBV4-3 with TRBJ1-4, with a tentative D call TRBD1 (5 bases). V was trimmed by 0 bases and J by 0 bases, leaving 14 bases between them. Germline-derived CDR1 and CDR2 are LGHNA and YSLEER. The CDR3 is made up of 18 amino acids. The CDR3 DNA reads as TGCGCCAGCAGCCAAGACCCTGGGGGGGAAACAACTAATGAAAAACTGTTTTTT. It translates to CASSQDPGGETTNEKLFF.

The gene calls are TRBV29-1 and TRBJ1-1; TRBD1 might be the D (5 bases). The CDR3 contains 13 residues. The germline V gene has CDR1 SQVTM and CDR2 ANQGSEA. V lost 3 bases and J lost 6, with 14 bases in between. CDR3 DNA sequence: TGCAGCGTTGAGAGGGGCTATGAGGCTGAAGCTTTCTTT. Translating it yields CSVERGYEAEAFF. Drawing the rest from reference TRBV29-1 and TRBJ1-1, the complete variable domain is SAVISQKPSRDICQRGTSLTIQCQVDSQVTMMFWYRQQPGQSLTLIATANQGSEATYESGFVIDKFPISRPNLTFSTLTVSNMSPEDSSIYLCSVERGYEAEAFFGQGTRLTVV.

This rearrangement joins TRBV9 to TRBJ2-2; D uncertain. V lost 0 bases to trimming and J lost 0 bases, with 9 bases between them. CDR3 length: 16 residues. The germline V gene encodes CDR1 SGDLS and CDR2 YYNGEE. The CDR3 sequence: CASSVGVVANTGELFF. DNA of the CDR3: TGTGCCAGCAGCGTAGGGGTTGTCGCGAACACCGGGGAGCTGTTTTTT.

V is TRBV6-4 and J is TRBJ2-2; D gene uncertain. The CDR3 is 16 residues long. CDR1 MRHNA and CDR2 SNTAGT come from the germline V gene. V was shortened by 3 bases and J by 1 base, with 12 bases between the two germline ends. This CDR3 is CASSESRTENTGELFF. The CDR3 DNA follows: TGTGCCAGCAGTGAATCTAGGACGGAGAACACCGGGGAGCTGTTTTTT.

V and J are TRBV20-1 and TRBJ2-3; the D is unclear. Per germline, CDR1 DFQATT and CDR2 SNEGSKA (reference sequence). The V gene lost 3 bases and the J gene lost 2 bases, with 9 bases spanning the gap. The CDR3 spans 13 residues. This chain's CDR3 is CSASWQITDTQYF. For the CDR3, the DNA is TGCAGTGCTAGTTGGCAGATCACAGATACGCAGTATTTT.

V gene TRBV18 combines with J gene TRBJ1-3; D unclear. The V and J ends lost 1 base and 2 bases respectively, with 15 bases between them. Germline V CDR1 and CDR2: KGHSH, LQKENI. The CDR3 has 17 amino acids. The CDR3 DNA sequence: TGTGCCAGCTCACCACGAACAGCCTTGGGAACTGGAAACACCATATATTTT. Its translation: CASSPRTALGTGNTIYF.

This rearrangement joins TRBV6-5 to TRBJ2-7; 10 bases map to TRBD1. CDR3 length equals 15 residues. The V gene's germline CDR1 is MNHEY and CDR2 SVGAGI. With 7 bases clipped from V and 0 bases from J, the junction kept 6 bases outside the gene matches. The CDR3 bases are TGTGCCAGCACCCCGGGACAGGGGAGCTCCTACGAGCAGTACTTC. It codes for CASTPGQGSSYEQYF.

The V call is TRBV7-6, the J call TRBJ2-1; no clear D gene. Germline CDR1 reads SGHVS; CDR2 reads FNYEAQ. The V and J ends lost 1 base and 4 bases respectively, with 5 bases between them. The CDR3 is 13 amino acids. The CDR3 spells CASSLGDYNEQFF. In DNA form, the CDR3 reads TGTGCCAGCAGCTTAGGGGATTACAATGAGCAGTTCTTC. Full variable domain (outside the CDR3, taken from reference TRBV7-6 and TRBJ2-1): GAGVSQSPRYKVTKRGQDVALRCDPISGHVSLYWYRQALGQGPEFLTYFNYEAQQDKSGLPNDRFSAERPEGSISTLTIQRTEQRDSAMYRCASSLGDYNEQFFGPGTRLTVL.

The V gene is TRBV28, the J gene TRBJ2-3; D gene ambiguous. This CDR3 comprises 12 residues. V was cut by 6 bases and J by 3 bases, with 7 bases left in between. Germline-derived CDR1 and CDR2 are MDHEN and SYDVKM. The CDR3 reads CASSSNTDTQYF. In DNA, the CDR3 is TGTGCCAGCAGCTCCAATACAGATACGCAGTATTTT.

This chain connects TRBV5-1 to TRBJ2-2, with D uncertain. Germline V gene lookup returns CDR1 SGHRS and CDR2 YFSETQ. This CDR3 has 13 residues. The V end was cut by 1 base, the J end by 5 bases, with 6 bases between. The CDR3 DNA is TGCGCCAGCAGCTTGTACGTTACCGGGGAGCTGTTTTTT. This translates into CASSLYVTGELFF.

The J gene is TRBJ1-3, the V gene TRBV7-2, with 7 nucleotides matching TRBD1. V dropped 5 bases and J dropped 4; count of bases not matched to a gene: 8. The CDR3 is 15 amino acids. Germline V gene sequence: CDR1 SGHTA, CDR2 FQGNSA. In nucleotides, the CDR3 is TGTGCCAGCAGCAAAGAGGGACAGCAAGGAAACACCATATATTTT. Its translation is CASSKEGQQGNTIYF.

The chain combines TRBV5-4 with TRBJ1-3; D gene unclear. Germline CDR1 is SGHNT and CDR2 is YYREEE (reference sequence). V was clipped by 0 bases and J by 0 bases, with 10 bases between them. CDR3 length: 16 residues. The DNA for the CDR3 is TGTGCCAGCAGCTTGGGAACGCCCTCCTCTGGAAACACCATATATTTT. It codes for CASSLGTPSSGNTIYF.

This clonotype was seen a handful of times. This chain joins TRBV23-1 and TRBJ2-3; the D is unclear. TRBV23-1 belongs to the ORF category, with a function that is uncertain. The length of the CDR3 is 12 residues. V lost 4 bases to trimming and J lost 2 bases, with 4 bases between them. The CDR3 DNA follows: TGCGCCAGCAGTCTACCCACAGATACGCAGTATTTT. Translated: CASSLPTDTQYF.

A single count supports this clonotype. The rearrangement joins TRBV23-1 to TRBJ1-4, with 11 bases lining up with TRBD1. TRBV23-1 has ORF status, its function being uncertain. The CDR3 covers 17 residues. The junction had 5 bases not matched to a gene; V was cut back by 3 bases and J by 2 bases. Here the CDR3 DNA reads TGCGCCAGCAGTCAGCCGGGACAGGGGGGGACTAATGAAAAACTGTTTTTT. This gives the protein CASSQPGQGGTNEKLFF.

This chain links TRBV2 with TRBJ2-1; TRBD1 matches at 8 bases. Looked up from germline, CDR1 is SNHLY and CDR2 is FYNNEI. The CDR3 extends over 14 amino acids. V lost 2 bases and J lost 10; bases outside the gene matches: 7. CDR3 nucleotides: TGTGCCAGCAGTGAACAGGGGGCCCTTGGAGAGCAGTTCTTC. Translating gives CASSEQGALGEQFF.

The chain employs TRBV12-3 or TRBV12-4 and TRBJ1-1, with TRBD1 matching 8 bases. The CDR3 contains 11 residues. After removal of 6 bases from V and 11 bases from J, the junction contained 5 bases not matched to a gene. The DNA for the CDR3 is TGTGCCAGCAGCTCGACAGGGGTGGCTTTCTTT. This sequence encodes CASSSTGVAFF.

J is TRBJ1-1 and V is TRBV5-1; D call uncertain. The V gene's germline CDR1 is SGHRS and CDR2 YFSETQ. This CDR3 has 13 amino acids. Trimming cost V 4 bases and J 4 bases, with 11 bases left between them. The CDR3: CASSLRVGTEAFF. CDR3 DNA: TGCGCCAGCAGCCTAAGGGTTGGCACTGAAGCTTTCTTT. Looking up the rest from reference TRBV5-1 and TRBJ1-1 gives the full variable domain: KAGVTQTPRYLIKTRGQQVTLSCSPISGHRSVSWYQQTPGQGLQFLFEYFSETQRNKGNFPGRFSGRQFSNSRSEMNVSTLELGDSALYLCASSLRVGTEAFFGQGTRLTVV.